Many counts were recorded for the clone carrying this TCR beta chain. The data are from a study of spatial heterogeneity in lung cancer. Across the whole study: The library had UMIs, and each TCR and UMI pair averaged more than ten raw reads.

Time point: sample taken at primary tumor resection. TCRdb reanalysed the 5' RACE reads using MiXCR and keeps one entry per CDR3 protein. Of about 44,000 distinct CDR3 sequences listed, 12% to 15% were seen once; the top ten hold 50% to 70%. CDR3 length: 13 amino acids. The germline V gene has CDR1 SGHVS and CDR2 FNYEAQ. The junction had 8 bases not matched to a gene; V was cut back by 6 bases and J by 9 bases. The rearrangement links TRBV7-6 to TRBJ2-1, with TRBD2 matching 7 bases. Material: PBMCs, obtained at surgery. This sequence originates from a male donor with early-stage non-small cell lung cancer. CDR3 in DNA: TGTGCCAGCAGTGAGTGGGAGGGCCTTGAGCAGTTCTTC. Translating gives CASSEWEGLEQFF.